This TCR beta chain was identified during a study of OX40 agonist ivuxolimab in advanced cancers. General notes on the study: Ivuxolimab, which targeted the costimulatory receptor OX40 (CD134), was an agonistic, fully human IgG2 monoclonal antibody. The paper reports the monotherapy dose-escalation portion (N of about 54 patients) of the phase I ivuxolimab trial. Intravenous ivuxolimab was administered to patients every 2 weeks at six dose levels: 0.01, 0.1, 0.3, 1.5, 3 and 10 mg/kg. In the dose-escalation cohort, 75% to 90% of patients were male, and the mean age was approximately 60 years with a range of roughly 20 to 85. Peripheral TCRbeta sequencing was intended to test whether TCR sequence diversity was altered and clonal T-cell expansion was caused by ivuxolimab. Partial responses occurred in three dose-escalation patients, of whom one had hepatocellular carcinoma and two had cutaneous melanoma. Patients were allowed to have had prior anti-PD-1, anti-PD-L1 or anti-CTLA-4 therapy, and 30% to 50% of the dose-escalation patients had previously received checkpoint inhibitors. Among the roughly 50 dose-escalation patients, about 19 had hepatocellular carcinoma, 15 melanoma, 9 renal cell carcinoma and 9 head and neck cancer.

To sequence the TCRbeta CDR3 region, genomic DNA was isolated from the sorted cells. TCRbeta CDR3 regions were sequenced using the immunoSEQ Assay. TCRdb holds this immuneACCESS table with in-frame rearrangements only. Some clones are missing; in checked studies, unresolved V genes explain under half, and the rest has no known cause. The sample has about 32,000 clones on record, roughly 89% of them singletons. The top ten clones comprise approximately 20% of the sample. Inclusive of the bounding cysteine and phenylalanine, the CDR3 is 15 residues long. Here the CDR3 DNA is all that survives: 45 bases in frame from base 1. V gives up 1 base and J gives up 1 base, and the segment between their germline ends measures 9 bases. The germline V gene sets CDR1 to SGHRS and CDR2 to YFSETQ. Broader findings and caveats from the paper: Partial responders in the 0.1-3.0 mg/kg groups had among the lowest normalized peripheral clonal expansion, especially among CD8+ T cells. Low levels of normalized T-cell clonal expansion were also seen in some patients who did not respond. After ivuxolimab, expanded clones were on average more numerous among CD8+ T cells than among CD4+ T cells. Clonal expansion of both CD4+ and CD8+ blood T cells was observed from baseline to week 6 at doses 0.1 to 3.0 mg/kg. Antigen specificity was not determined for the clonally expanded peripheral T cells.

The trial excluded patients who had a history of autoimmune disease or were on systemic immunosuppression. Peripheral blood for TCR sequencing was collected from all dose cohorts at baseline, on cycle 4 day 1, and on cycle 7 day 1. Samples were obtained from an open-label, multicenter, first-in-human phase I dose-escalation trial of ivuxolimab. Adults with locally advanced or metastatic head and neck squamous cell, hepatocellular, melanoma or renal cell carcinoma were enrolled in the trial. CD4+ and CD8+ T cells were sorted separately from peripheral blood before TCR sequencing. Notes on this clone: Which antigen it targets is not known. No much larger clonotype is one base removed from it; base qualities were not supplied.

The sequence is built from TRBV5-1 and TRBJ1-5, with the D gene uncertain. Material: CD4+ or CD8+ T cells sorted from blood, obtained in a trial of the OX40 agonist ivuxolimab. The sequence derives from an adult with an advanced solid tumor such as melanoma, head and neck, liver or kidney cancer. In nucleotide form, the sequence is TGCGCCAGCAGCTTGACGGGAAGGAGCAATCAGCCCCAGCATTTT. Its protein reads: CASSLTGRSNQPQHF. With all but the CDR3 taken from the reference TRBV5-1 and TRBJ1-5 genes, the full variable domain is: KAGVTQTPRYLIKTRGQQVTLSCSPISGHRSVSWYQQTPGQGLQFLFEYFSETQRNKGNFPGRFSGRQFSNSRSEMNVSTLELGDSALYLCASSLTGRSNQPQHFGDGTRLSIL.